This section outlines one TCR beta chain sequence together with its context. Its antigen is still unknown. The trim removed 3 bases at V and 5 bases at J, leaving 9 bases unmatched. This CDR3 has 15 amino acids. Germline V gene sequence: CDR1 MDHEN, CDR2 SYDVKM. The data were taken from a study of shared clonotypes between healthy human individuals. Study-level points and caveats: When compared with the clonotypes that were shared by all four sorted-subset donors, the non-shared clonotypes turned out to have lower generation probabilities. Although depth was large, rarefaction showed that sequencing of the sorted subsets was incomplete.

Donors were healthy HIV-negative adults without recently reported acute infections or vaccinations. Naive CD45RA+ and memory CD45RA-negative subsets were split from CD4+ cells. Generated by immunoSEQ multiplex PCR, the TCRdb table keeps only in-frame clones and is missing some. The table has about 2 million clones, 85% to 95% seen once. V gene TRBV28 combines with J gene TRBJ1-1; 7 bases are shared with TRBD1. Sequenced sample: naive CD4+ T cells sorted from blood. Subset indicated: CD45RA+ positively selected. The TCR originated in a man aged 18 to 29 in good health. The CDR3 DNA reads as TGTGCCAGCAGTTTTTGGCAGGGGGTTCGTACTGAAGCTTTCTTT. It is translated as CASSFWQGVRTEAFF.